This record looks at one TCR beta chain sequence and its context. Its antigen remains undetermined. Per-base quality was not reported, and no clone a single base away is much larger than it. Germline trimming: 6 bases from V, 0 bases from J; junction bases outside gene matches: 5. The germline V gene gives CDR1 as SNHLY and CDR2 as FYNNEI. The CDR3 measures 15 amino acids from cysteine to phenylalanine. CDR3 DNA only is kept here, 45 bases in frame from base 1. These data are taken from a study of T cell changes during pregnancy in multiple sclerosis (dated by TCRdb to the late 2010s). With respect to the entire study: In women with multiple sclerosis, the researchers looked at how the T cell repertoire shifted as pregnancy progressed.

The library was made by the immunoSEQ multiplex PCR assay. What TCRdb holds here is the immuneACCESS table cut down to in-frame rearrangements. Part of the clones is not present; checked against another copy, under half of the missing clones reflect an unresolved V gene, and the others are unexplained. The sample table shows about 44,000 clones, and roughly nine tenths are seen once. About 1% of the sample is in the top ten clones. The receptor was derived from a female donor with multiple sclerosis, enrolled in a pregnancy study. The rearranged chain carries TRBV2 and TRBJ1-3, with 7 central nucleotides matching TRBD1. The material was CD4+ T cells from peripheral blood mononuclear cells, obtained after pregnancy. The DNA reads as follows: TGTGCCAGCAGGAGAGACAGGGACTCTGGAAACACCATATATTTT. Translated, it reads CASRRDRDSGNTIYF.